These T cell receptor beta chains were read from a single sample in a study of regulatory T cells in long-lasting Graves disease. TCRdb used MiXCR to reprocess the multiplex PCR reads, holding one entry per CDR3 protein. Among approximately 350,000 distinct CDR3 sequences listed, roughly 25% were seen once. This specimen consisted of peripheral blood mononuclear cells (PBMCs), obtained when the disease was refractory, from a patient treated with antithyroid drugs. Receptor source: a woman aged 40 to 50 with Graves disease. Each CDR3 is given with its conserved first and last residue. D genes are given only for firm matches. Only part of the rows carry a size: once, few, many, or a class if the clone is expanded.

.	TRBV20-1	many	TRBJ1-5	CSARGTGADQPQHF	TGCAGTGCTAGAGGGACGGGGGCCGATCAGCCCCAGCATTTT
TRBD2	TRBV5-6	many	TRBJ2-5	CASIYGLAGIETQYF	TGTGCCAGCATCTACGGACTAGCGGGAATAGAGACCCAGTACTTC
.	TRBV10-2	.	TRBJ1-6	CASSEGPFSTLNSPLHF	TGCGCCAGCAGTGAGGGACCTTTCTCCACATTGAATTCACCCCTCCACTTT
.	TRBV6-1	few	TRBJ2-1	CASSEKQFSYNEQFF	TGTGCCAGCAGTGAAAAGCAATTCTCCTACAATGAGCAGTTCTTC
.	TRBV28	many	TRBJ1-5	CASGLTTVAQHF	TGTGCCAGCGGATTGACGACTGTTGCCCAGCATTTT
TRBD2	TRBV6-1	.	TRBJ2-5	CASSALLAGAETQYF	TGTGCCAGCAGTGCCCTTTTAGCGGGAGCGGAGACCCAGTACTTC
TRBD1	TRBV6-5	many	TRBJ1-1	CASSYRGQGIVRITEAFF	TGTGCCAGCAGTTATAGGGGACAGGGGATTGTACGAATAACTGAAGCTTTCTTT
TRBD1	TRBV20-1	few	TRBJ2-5	CSARDPRTGGQETQYF	TGCAGTGCTAGAGACCCCCGGACAGGGGGTCAAGAGACCCAGTACTTC
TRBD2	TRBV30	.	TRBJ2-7	CAWYLAGVSYEQYF	TGTGCCTGGTATCTAGCGGGTGTCTCCTACGAGCAGTACTTC
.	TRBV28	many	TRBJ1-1	CASSRQVLIEAFF	TGTGCCAGCAGCAGACAGGTCCTTATTGAAGCTTTCTTT
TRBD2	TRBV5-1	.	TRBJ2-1	CASSLGRLAGAGHNEQFF	TGCGCCAGCAGCTTGGGACGACTAGCGGGAGCGGGCCACAATGAGCAGTTCTTC
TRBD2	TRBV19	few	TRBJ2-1	CASTAAGENSYNEQFF	TGTGCCAGTACAGCGGCGGGAGAGAATTCCTACAATGAGCAGTTCTTC
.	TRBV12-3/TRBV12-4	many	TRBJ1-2	CASSLRGARNYGYTF	TGTGCCAGCAGTCTTAGGGGGGCGAGGAACTATGGCTACACCTTC
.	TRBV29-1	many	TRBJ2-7	CSVGGTYEQYF	TGCAGCGTTGGTGGGACCTACGAGCAGTACTTC
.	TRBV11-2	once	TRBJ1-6	CASSLTVGYNSPLHF	TGTGCCAGCAGCCTGACAGTCGGATATAATTCACCCCTCCACTTT
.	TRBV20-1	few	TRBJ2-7	CSADRNGGGYEQYF	TGCAGTGCTGACCGAAACGGGGGCGGGTACGAGCAGTACTTC
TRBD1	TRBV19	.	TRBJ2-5	CASSTQTGKETQYF	TGTGCCAGTAGTACGCAGACAGGGAAAGAGACCCAGTACTTC
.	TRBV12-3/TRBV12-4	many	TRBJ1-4	CASSFFPMGEKLFF	TGTGCCAGCAGTTTTTTTCCCATGGGGGAAAAACTGTTTTTT
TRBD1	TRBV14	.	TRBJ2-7	CASSQGTGGPYEQYF	TGTGCCAGCAGCCAGGGGACAGGGGGGCCCTACGAGCAGTACTTC
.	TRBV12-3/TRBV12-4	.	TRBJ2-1	CASNPSGLFNEQFF	TGTGCCAGCAATCCCTCGGGACTGTTCAATGAGCAGTTCTTC
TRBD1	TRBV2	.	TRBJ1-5	CASSPLTGGSNQPQHF	TGTGCCAGCAGTCCCCTGACAGGGGGCAGCAATCAGCCCCAGCATTTT
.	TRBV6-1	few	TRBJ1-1	CASGSVRSRTGTRGAFF	TGTGCCAGCGGCTCTGTGAGGTCCCGCACTGGGACCAGAGGAGCTTTCTTT
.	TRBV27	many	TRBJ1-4	CASSWRPKGEKLFF	TGTGCCAGCAGTTGGCGACCTAAAGGCGAAAAACTGTTTTTT
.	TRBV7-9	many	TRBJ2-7	CASSSNDLIYEQYF	TGTGCCAGCAGCTCGAACGACCTAATATACGAGCAGTACTTC